This passage covers 8 T cell receptor beta chains from one sample sequenced in a study of Ad26.COV2.S vaccination and SARS-CoV-2 variants. Sequenced by immunoSEQ multiplex PCR; TCRdb stores in-frame clones only, minus some. The sample includes about 420,000 clones, approximately 90% of them seen just once. Treatment: some 19 received Ad26.COV2.S at low or high dose, single or two shots; about 5 received placebo; per-sample allocation not given. Following the first vaccine or placebo injection, samples were taken on day 63. Specimen: peripheral blood, collected in a trial of Ad26.COV2.S vaccine versus placebo. These receptors came from a person aged 18 to 65 who received the Ad26.COV2.S COVID-19 vaccine or a placebo.

The V gene is TRBV19, the J gene TRBJ2-2; D remains ambiguous. Per the germline V gene, CDR1 is LNHDA and CDR2 is SQIVND (reference sequence). Trimming removed 6 bases from V and 5 bases from J, with 4 bases in between. The CDR3 totals 11 residues. The CDR3 coding sequence is TGTGCCAGTAGGTTTACCGGGGAGCTGTTTTTT. It specifies CASRFTGELFF.

V is TRBV7-9 and J is TRBJ2-3; the match to TRBD1 covers 9 bases. Trimming took 2 bases from V and 2 from J; bases not matched to a gene: 8. Per germline, CDR1 SEHNR and CDR2 FQNEAQ (reference sequence). There are 17 residues in the CDR3. CDR3 coding DNA: TGTGCCAGCAGCTTACAAAGGACAGGGGTGCTCACAGATACGCAGTATTTT. It specifies CASSLQRTGVLTDTQYF.

The chain uses TRBV6-5 and TRBJ1-2, with D maybe TRBD1 (6 bases). The CDR3 extends over 13 amino acids. The germline gives CDR1 MNHEY, CDR2 SVGAGI. V was pared by 5 bases and J by 1 base, with 8 bases between. The CDR3 nucleotides read TGTGCCAGCAGTCGACAGGATAACTATGGCTACACCTTC. Translated: CASSRQDNYGYTF.

The DNA of the CDR3 is TGTGCCAGCAGCTTAGCTGGGGGCATGAACACTGAAGCTTTCTTT. The encoded protein is CASSLAGGMNTEAFF. V usage is TRBV7-2 and J usage is TRBJ1-1, with a weak D call TRBD1 (6 bases). Germline V gene lookup returns CDR1 SGHTA and CDR2 FQGNSA. The CDR3 extends over 15 amino acids. Trimming removed 0 bases from V and 0 bases from J, with 8 bases in between.

V and J are TRBV5-1 and TRBJ2-7, with D perhaps matching TRBD1 (5 bases). V was trimmed by 5 bases and J by 2 bases, leaving 17 bases between them. The CDR3 length is 15 residues. In germline, CDR1 is SGHRS, CDR2 YFSETQ. DNA for the CDR3: TGCGCCAGCAGGGGTCAGACAGTGGGGACCTACGAGCAGTACTTC. Protein product: CASRGQTVGTYEQYF.

The genes are TRBV11-2 and TRBJ1-5; no clear D. The germline V gene encodes CDR1 SGHAT and CDR2 FQNNGV. The CDR3 has 15 residues. V dropped 5 bases and J dropped 1 base, with 12 bases sitting between them. CDR3 in amino acids: CASSPPGGSNQPQHF. The CDR3 region has the DNA TGTGCCAGCAGCCCCCCAGGTGGAAGCAATCAGCCCCAGCATTTT. The variable domain in full, completed from reference TRBV11-2 and TRBJ1-5, reads EAGVAQSPRYKIIEKRQSVAFWCNPISGHATLYWYQQILGQGPKLLIQFQNNGVVDDSQLPKDRFSAERLKGVDSTLKIQPAKLEDSAVYLCASSPPGGSNQPQHFGDGTRLSIL.

The CDR3 protein is CASSPTQTDDVQYF. The DNA of the CDR3 is TGCGCCTCCTCCCCAACGCAGACGGATGACGTACAGTACTTC. The chain carries TRBV4-1 and TRBJ2-7; D gene uncertain. This CDR3 region has 14 residues. Germline-derived CDR1 and CDR2 are MGHRA and YSYEKL. Trimming stripped 11 bases from V and 10 bases from J, with 27 bases between.

The chain is built from TRBV27 and TRBJ2-1; possibly TRBD1 for D (7 bases). The CDR3 contains 14 residues. The V gene's germline CDR1 is MNHEY and CDR2 SMNVEV (reference sequence). With 5 bases removed from V and 7 bases from J, the gap between germline ends came to 15 bases. CDR3: CASSTLTGRNEQFF. The CDR3 DNA sequence: TGTGCCAGCAGTACCTTGACAGGGAGGAATGAGCAGTTCTTC.